These T cell receptor beta chains were read from a single sample in a study of T cells after yellow fever vaccination. TCRdb recomputed calls from the 5' RACE reads with MiXCR, one row per CDR3 protein. The sample includes 240,000 or so distinct CDR3 sequences, about 7% seen only once; the top ten take roughly 0.86%. Here the sequenced sample was CD4+ T cells sorted from PBMCs, taken 15 days after the yellow fever booster vaccination. These receptors originate from a man aged 25 to 45 who received the YFV17D yellow fever vaccine. CDR3s include the opening cysteine and the closing phenylalanine or tryptophan.

cdr3_aa	v_call	j_call
CASMGVKPQHF	TRBV28	TRBJ1-5
CASSQMRPPYEQYF	TRBV14	TRBJ2-7
CSAPRGGPYEQYF	TRBV20-1	TRBJ2-7
CASSLRGRDDTQYF	TRBV7-2	TRBJ2-3
CASSLGPIGLAGSADTQYF	TRBV7-2	TRBJ2-3
CASTGQGLDGYTF	TRBV6-6	TRBJ1-2
CSASRGDSPLHF	TRBV20-1	TRBJ1-6
CASSESWVAGELFF	TRBV10-1	TRBJ2-2
CASLPSGSGIYEQYF	TRBV5-5	TRBJ2-7
CASRPPGTSSYEQYF	TRBV7-8	TRBJ2-7
CASSLQTSTDTQYF	TRBV12-3/TRBV12-4	TRBJ2-3
CASSLVVRNGGELFF	TRBV5-6	TRBJ2-2
CASRGPHHSYEQYF	TRBV28	TRBJ2-7
CASSNDPSGDEQYF	TRBV11-1	TRBJ2-7
CATSSGTGLSQPQHF	TRBV5-4	TRBJ1-5
CASSLTGTLQYF	TRBV5-6	TRBJ2-7
CASSLLVGVEQYF	TRBV11-2	TRBJ2-7
CAIRKKTSGATDTQYF	TRBV10-3	TRBJ2-3
CASSSTDSNQPQHF	TRBV7-2	TRBJ1-5
CASSPGTNEQFF	TRBV6-2/TRBV6-3	TRBJ2-1
CASSGLSASYNEQFF	TRBV12-3/TRBV12-4	TRBJ2-1
CASSSPKTQYF	TRBV5-4	TRBJ2-5
CAWMVGLPHNEQFF	TRBV30	TRBJ2-1
CASSVRRDLYTQYF	TRBV9	TRBJ2-3
CASQLGATGGISNEQFF	TRBV5-1	TRBJ2-1
CAWSTPSYRVNDNEQFF	TRBV30	TRBJ2-1
CASNPTGAYNEQFF	TRBV7-2	TRBJ2-1
CASSKARGFFYEQYF	TRBV21-1	TRBJ2-7
CASSQDTKTGNTIYF	TRBV4-3	TRBJ1-3
CASSLDRGRLAEQETQYF	TRBV28	TRBJ2-5
CASSVDLATEAFF	TRBV9	TRBJ1-1
CASGRGGFGTGELFF	TRBV19	TRBJ2-2
CASSLLGTGGITNYGYTF	TRBV11-2	TRBJ1-2
CADTTGTETYEQYF	TRBV10-3	TRBJ2-7
CASSPAASSYNEQFF	TRBV5-1	TRBJ2-1
CPTSDPNDRSPGANVLTF	TRBV24-1	TRBJ2-6
CARDTGTGPYEQYF	TRBV27	TRBJ2-7
CASSSHDRPGGYTF	TRBV12-3/TRBV12-4	TRBJ1-2
CSVARGAGGYEQYF	TRBV20-1	TRBJ2-7
CASSPGAGVGVKETQYF	TRBV5-1	TRBJ2-5
CASSSPVLGWGYTF	TRBV7-2	TRBJ1-2
CASSHAAGGINIQYF	TRBV3-1	TRBJ2-4
CASSQILGSTAYEQYF	TRBV4-3	TRBJ2-7
CASSKNRIPRGQYEKLFF	TRBV14	TRBJ1-4
CASSLSGAGELFF	TRBV19	TRBJ2-2
CASSLGGQGLTYEQYF	TRBV7-6	TRBJ2-7
CASSFLGTAKETQYF	TRBV7-9	TRBJ2-5
CSAVSGTANTGELFF	TRBV20-1	TRBJ2-2
CSVGPAHTGELFF	TRBV29-1	TRBJ2-2
CASSMPNEKLFF	TRBV19	TRBJ1-4
CASMRLGENEQFF	TRBV3-1	TRBJ2-1
CASSLVSSGNYNEQFF	TRBV11-2	TRBJ2-1
CASSLVGEYTQYF	TRBV7-2	TRBJ2-3
CASSVDAGGKDTQYF	TRBV9	TRBJ2-3
CASSSPAGTGSNEQFF	TRBV7-9	TRBJ2-1
CASSHLSLGETQYF	TRBV5-1	TRBJ2-5
CSAMPGQATDTQYF	TRBV20-1	TRBJ2-3
CASSQDRRSTQYF	TRBV3-1	TRBJ2-5